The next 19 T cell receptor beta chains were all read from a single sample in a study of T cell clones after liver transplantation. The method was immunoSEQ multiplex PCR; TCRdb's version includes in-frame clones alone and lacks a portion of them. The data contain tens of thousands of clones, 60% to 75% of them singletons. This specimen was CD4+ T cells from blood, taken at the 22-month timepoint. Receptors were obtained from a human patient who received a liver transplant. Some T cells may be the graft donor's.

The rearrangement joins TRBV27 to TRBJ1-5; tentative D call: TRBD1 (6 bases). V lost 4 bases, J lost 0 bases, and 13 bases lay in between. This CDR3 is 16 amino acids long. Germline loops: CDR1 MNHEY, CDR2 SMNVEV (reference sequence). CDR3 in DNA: TGTGCCAGCAGTTCGACCGGACAGCATAGCAATCAGCCCCAGCATTTT. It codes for CASSSTGQHSNQPQHF.

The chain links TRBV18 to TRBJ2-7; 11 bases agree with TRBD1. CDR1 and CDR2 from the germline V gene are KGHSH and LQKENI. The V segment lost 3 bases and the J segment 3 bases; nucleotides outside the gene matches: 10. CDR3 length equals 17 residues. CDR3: CASSPGGTGGVGYEQYF. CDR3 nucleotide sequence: TGTGCCAGCTCACCGGGCGGGACAGGGGGTGTCGGCTACGAGCAGTACTTC. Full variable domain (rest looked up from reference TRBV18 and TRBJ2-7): NAGVMQNPRHLVRRRGQEARLRCSPMKGHSHVYWYRQLPEEGLKFMVYLQKENIIDESGMPKERFSAEFPKEGPSILRIQQVVRGDSAAYFCASSPGGTGGVGYEQYFGPGTRLTVT.

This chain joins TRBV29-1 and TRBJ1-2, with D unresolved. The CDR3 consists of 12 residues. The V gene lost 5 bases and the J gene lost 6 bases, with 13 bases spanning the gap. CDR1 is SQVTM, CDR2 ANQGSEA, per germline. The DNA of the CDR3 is TGCAGCGTTCGGACCTCGGCCGATGGCTACACCTTC. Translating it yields CSVRTSADGYTF.

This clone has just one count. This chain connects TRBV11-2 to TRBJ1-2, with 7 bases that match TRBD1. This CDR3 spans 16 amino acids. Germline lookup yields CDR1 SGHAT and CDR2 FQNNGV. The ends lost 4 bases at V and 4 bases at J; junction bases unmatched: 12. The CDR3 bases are TGTGCCAGCAGCTCCCTCAGGGGGGGAGGAAGCTATGGCTACACCTTC. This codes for CASSSLRGGGSYGYTF.

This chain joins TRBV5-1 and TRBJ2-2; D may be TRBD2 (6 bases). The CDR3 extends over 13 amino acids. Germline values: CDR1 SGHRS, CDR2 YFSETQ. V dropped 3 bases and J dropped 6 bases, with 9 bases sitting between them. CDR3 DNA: TGCGCCAGCAGCTCGACTAGGGCCGGGGAGCTGTTTTTT. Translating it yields CASSSTRAGELFF.

The CDR3 spells CASSYSRDPRGYEQYF. The CDR3 DNA is TGTGCCAGCAGTTACTCCCGGGACCCCAGAGGATACGAGCAGTACTTC. The chain uses TRBV6-5 and TRBJ2-7; possibly TRBD1 or TRBD2 for D (5 bases each). V lost 0 bases, J lost 4 bases, and 16 bases lay in between. CDR1 is MNHEY, CDR2 SVGAGI, per germline. The CDR3 has 16 amino acids.

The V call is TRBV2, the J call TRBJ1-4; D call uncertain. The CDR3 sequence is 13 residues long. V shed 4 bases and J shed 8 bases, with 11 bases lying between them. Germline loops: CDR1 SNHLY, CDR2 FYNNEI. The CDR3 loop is CASSVGREEKLFF. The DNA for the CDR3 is TGTGCCAGCAGTGTTGGGCGGGAAGAAAAACTGTTTTTT.

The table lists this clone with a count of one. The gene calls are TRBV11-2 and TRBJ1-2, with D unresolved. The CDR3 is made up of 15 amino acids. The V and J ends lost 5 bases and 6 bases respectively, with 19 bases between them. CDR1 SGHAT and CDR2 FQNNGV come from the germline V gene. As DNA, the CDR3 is TGTGCCAGCAGCCATACCGGGAGGCAGCTCGATGGCTACACCTTC. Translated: CASSHTGRQLDGYTF.

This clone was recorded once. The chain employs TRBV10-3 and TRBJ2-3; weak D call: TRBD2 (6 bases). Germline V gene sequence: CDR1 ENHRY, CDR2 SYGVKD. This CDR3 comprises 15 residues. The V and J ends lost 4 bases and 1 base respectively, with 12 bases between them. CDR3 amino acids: CAISVLGLGTDTQYF. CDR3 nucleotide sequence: TGTGCCATCAGTGTTCTGGGACTGGGCACAGATACGCAGTATTTT.

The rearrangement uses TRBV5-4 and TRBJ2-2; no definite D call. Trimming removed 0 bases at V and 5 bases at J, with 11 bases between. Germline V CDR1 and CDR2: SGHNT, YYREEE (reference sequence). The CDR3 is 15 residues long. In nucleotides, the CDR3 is TGTGCCAGCAGCTTGGGGGGTGAAAGGACCGGGGAGCTGTTTTTT. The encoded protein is CASSLGGERTGELFF.

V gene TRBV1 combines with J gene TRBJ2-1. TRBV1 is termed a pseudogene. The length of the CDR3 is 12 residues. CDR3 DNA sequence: TGCACCAGCAGCCAAGAAGGGGGGGAGCAGTTCTTC. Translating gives CTSSQEGGEQFF.

The DNA for the CDR3 is TGTGCCAGCAGCCCCAGGGCCTCACAAGAGACCCAGTACTTC. This translates into CASSPRASQETQYF. The rearrangement links TRBV7-3 to TRBJ2-5; possible D gene TRBD1, 5 bases. V was pared by 5 bases and J by 2 bases, with 12 bases between. This CDR3 is 14 amino acids long. Germline V lookup: CDR1 SGHTA, CDR2 FQGTGA. The full variable domain, its missing parts supplied by reference TRBV7-3 and TRBJ2-5, is GAGVSQTPSNKVTEKGKYVELRCDPISGHTALYWYRQSLGQGPEFLIYFQGTGAADDSGLPNDRFFAVRPEGSVSTLKIQRTERGDSAVYLCASSPRASQETQYFGPGTRLLVL.

DNA for the CDR3: TGCGCCAGCAGCCTAGGCAGGGGAGGTAGCACCGGGGAGCTGTTTTTT. Protein product: CASSLGRGGSTGELFF. The J gene is TRBJ2-2, the V gene TRBV5-1; possibly TRBD1 or TRBD2 for D (6 bases each). V lost 4 bases and J lost 4, with 17 bases in between. This CDR3 is built from 16 residues. Germline loops: CDR1 SGHRS, CDR2 YFSETQ. The variable domain in full, completed from reference TRBV5-1 and TRBJ2-2, reads KAGVTQTPRYLIKTRGQQVTLSCSPISGHRSVSWYQQTPGQGLQFLFEYFSETQRNKGNFPGRFSGRQFSNSRSEMNVSTLELGDSALYLCASSLGRGGSTGELFFGEGSRLTVL.

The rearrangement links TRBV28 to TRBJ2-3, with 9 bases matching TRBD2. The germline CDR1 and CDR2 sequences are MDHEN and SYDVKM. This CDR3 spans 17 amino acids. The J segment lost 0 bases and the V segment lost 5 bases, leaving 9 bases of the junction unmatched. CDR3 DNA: TGTGCCAGCAGTCCGCATGGCGGGGGGGCGAGCACAGATACGCAGTATTTT. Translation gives CASSPHGGGASTDTQYF.

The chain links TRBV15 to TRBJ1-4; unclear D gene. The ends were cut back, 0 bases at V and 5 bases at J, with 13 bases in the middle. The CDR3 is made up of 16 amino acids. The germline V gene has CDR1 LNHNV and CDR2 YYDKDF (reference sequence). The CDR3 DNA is TGTGCCACCAGCAGAGATCTGAGGACTGTGAATGAAAAACTGTTTTTT. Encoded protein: CATSRDLRTVNEKLFF. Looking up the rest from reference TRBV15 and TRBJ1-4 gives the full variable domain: DAMVIQNPRYQVTQFGKPVTLSCSQTLNHNVMYWYQQKSSQAPKLLFHYYDKDFNNEADTPDNFQSRRPNTSFCFLDIRSPGLGDTAMYLCATSRDLRTVNEKLFFGSGTQLSVL.

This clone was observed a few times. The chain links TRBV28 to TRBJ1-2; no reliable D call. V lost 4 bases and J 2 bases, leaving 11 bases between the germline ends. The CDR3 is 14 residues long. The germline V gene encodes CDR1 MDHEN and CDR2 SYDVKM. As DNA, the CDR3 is TGTGCCAGCAGTTCCTCTCCTTTAAACTATGGCTACACCTTC. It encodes CASSSSPLNYGYTF.

Here the CDR3 DNA reads TGTGCCAGCAGCTTAGATCTAGCGGGAGGGCTCGGCAGTACGCAGTATTTT. Its protein is CASSLDLAGGLGSTQYF. The rearrangement links TRBV7-8 to TRBJ2-3; 12 bases line up with TRBD2. V dropped 1 base and J dropped 8; count of bases not matched to a gene: 10. This CDR3 comprises 17 residues. Germline values: CDR1 SGHVS, CDR2 FQNEAQ.

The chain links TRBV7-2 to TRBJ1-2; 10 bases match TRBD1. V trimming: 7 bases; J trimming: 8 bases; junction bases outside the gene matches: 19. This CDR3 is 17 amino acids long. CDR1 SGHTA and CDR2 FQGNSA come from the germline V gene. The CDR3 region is CASTPGPGQGPVHGYTF. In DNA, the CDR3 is TGTGCCAGCACGCCAGGACCGGGACAGGGGCCTGTTCACGGCTACACCTTC.

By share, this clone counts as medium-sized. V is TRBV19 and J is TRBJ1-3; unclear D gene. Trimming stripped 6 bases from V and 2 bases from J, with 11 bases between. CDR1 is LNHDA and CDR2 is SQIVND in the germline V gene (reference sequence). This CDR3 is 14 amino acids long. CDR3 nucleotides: TGTGCCAGTAGATCGGTGGCCACTGGAAACACCATATATTTT. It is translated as CASRSVATGNTIYF.